This record concerns one T cell receptor (beta chain) sequence. What it recognizes is unknown. Every patient experienced relapse after autologous stem cell transplantation, and brentuximab vedotin exposure varied. Under best response, outcomes were complete response, partial response or progressive disease. This sample is drawn from a study of PD-1 blockade in classical Hodgkin lymphoma. TCRdb's copy holds only in-frame clones and misses some; the assay was immunoSEQ multiplex PCR. The table has some 41,000 clones, about 86% seen once; the top ten hold 5% to 6.5%. Findings of the study overall: Excluded were patients who started nivolumab under 1 year after ASCT, a group that had lower diversity. Significantly greater TCR diversity emerged by C4D1 in CD4+ cells but not CD8+ cells. Complete responders' baseline diversity resembled that of newly diagnosed patients.

The germline V gene encodes CDR1 SGHKS and CDR2 YYEKEE (reference sequence). This CDR3 region has 14 residues. Trimming left V 6 bases short and J 2 bases short, with 9 bases between. This TCR came from a human donor with classical Hodgkin lymphoma. The gene calls are TRBV5-5 and TRBJ2-6; D gene uncertain. Sequencing was performed on peripheral blood mononuclear cells (PBMCs), taken before the second cycle of nivolumab. Here the CDR3 reads CASTLVTGANVLTF. CDR3 nucleotides: TGTGCCAGCACCCTCGTAACTGGGGCCAACGTCCTGACTTTC.